The 13 T cell receptor beta chains reported below all come from one sample, sequenced in a study of CD8+CD57+ T cells in acquired aplastic anemia. Genomic DNA, serving as template, underwent TCR beta VDJ and CDR3 profiling. From the reads, TCRdb called clonotypes with MiXCR, one entry per CDR3 protein. The profile shows 150,000 to 200,000 distinct CDR3 sequences, 46% of them singletons. Sequences were obtained from sorted CD4+, CD8+, or CD8+CD57+ T cells (not recorded which) from PBMCs. These receptors all come from a human donor in good health.

This clonotype occurred many times. The rearrangement joins TRBV9 to TRBJ1-1; 9 nucleotides align to TRBD1. The V and J ends lost 3 bases and 6 bases, in that order; junction bases with no gene match: 6. The CDR3 extends over 14 amino acids. Per germline, CDR1 SGDLS and CDR2 YYNGEE. The CDR3 region has the DNA TGTGCCAGCAGCGATACAGGGGGCGCTTCTGAAGCTTTCTTT. Its translation: CASSDTGGASEAFF.

The gene calls are TRBV12-3 or TRBV12-4 and TRBJ1-1; D is uncertain. The CDR3 loop spans 12 amino acids. Trimming took off 8 bases at V and 4 bases at J, with 11 bases between the two ends. This chain's CDR3 is CASSPLTTEAFF. CDR3 sequence (DNA): TGTGCCAGCTCACCCCTCACCACTGAAGCTTTCTTT.

V usage is TRBV2 and J usage is TRBJ2-2, with unresolved D. The CDR3 loop spans 14 amino acids. Trimming cost V 7 bases and J 3 bases, with 12 bases left between them. Germline assignment: CDR1 SNHLY and CDR2 FYNNEI. The CDR3 spells CASIRQLDTGELFF. The DNA for the CDR3 is TGTGCCAGCATACGTCAACTTGACACCGGGGAGCTGTTTTTT.

This clonotype occurred many times. The V and J genes are TRBV19 and TRBJ2-5, with D possibly being TRBD1 (6 bases). There are 15 residues in the CDR3. V was clipped by 5 bases and J by 4 bases, with 17 bases between them. In germline, CDR1 is LNHDA, CDR2 SQIVND (reference sequence). This CDR3 reads CASSGSPDRIETQYF. The CDR3 DNA reads TGTGCCAGTAGTGGATCCCCGGACAGAATAGAGACCCAGTACTTC.

This clonotype was seen more than once but under ten times. The chain links TRBV2 to TRBJ1-5, with 7 nucleotides matching TRBD1. Germline values: CDR1 SNHLY, CDR2 FYNNEI. Trimming took 5 bases from V and 2 from J; bases not matched to a gene: 3. The CDR3 runs 14 residues. The chain's CDR3 is CASSTGQGNQPQHF. The CDR3 DNA reads TGTGCCAGCAGTACTGGACAGGGCAATCAGCCCCAGCATTTT.

In the case of this clonotype: A much larger clone lies a single base off, so this may be a read error. The chain is built from TRBV9 and TRBJ2-1, with 11 bases identical to TRBD2. This CDR3 is 15 amino acids long. Germline CDR1 and CDR2: SGDLS and YYNGEE. The CDR3 is CASSMGLADYNEQSF. In DNA form, the CDR3 reads TGTGCCAGCAGCATGGGACTAGCGGACTACAATGAGCAGTCCTTC.

This clonotype has only a few counts. CDR3 sequence reads: CASSFSYRPSNQPQHF. The CDR3 DNA reads as TGTGCCAGCAGCTTTAGTTACAGGCCTAGCAATCAGCCCCAGCATTTT. This chain connects TRBV7-8 to TRBJ1-5; D perhaps matches TRBD1 (5 bases). The CDR3 has 16 residues. Germline CDR1 SGHVS, CDR2 FQNEAQ. V was shortened by 3 bases and J by 0 bases, with 12 bases between the two germline ends.

This clonotype came up many times. The chain is built from TRBV7-8 and TRBJ1-6; weak D call: TRBD1 (5 bases). The CDR3 sequence is 13 residues long. The ends were cut back, 3 bases at V and 6 bases at J, with 6 bases in the middle. CDR1 is SGHVS and CDR2 is FQNEAQ in the germline V gene. The CDR3: CASSLGGNSPLHF. In DNA form, the CDR3 reads TGTGCCAGCAGCTTGGGGGGTAATTCACCCCTCCACTTT.

This clonotype was seen more than once but under ten times. This sequence joins TRBV19 and TRBJ2-7; 9 bases are a match to TRBD1. The junction had 7 bases not matched to a gene; V was cut back by 6 bases and J by 4 bases. In germline, CDR1 is LNHDA, CDR2 SQIVND (reference sequence). The CDR3 is 14 residues long. CDR3 sequence: CASSTGTGLYEQYF. DNA for the CDR3: TGTGCCAGTAGCACCGGGACAGGGCTTTACGAGCAGTACTTC.

As to this clonotype: An end of the junction does not agree with germline; a read error may underlie this. V is TRBV12-3 or TRBV12-4 and J is TRBJ2-5; 8 nucleotides agree with TRBD2. The CDR3 sequence is 16 residues long. The CDR3 bases are TGTGCCAGCAGTTTATACCAAGTAGCGGGAAAAGAGGCCCAGTACTTC. It encodes CASSLYQVAGKEAQYF.

The V and J genes are TRBV29-1 and TRBJ2-7, with D hard to call. V lost 7 bases and J 2 bases, leaving 15 bases between the germline ends. Per germline, CDR1 SQVTM and CDR2 ANQGSEA. The CDR3 loop spans 13 amino acids. The CDR3 DNA is TGCAGCGGACGGACGGTGAATCCCTACGAGCAGTACTTC. Translated: CSGRTVNPYEQYF.

This clonotype was counted at least ten times. This sequence joins TRBV14 and TRBJ1-2; D is unclear. The CDR3 sequence is 15 residues long. Trimming cost V 1 base and J 4 bases, with 13 bases left between them. In germline, CDR1 is SGHDN, CDR2 FVKESK. In DNA form, the CDR3 reads TGTGCCAGCAGCCAAGGTAGCGAAAGAGGCTATGGCTACACCTTC. Translated, it gives CASSQGSERGYGYTF.

The chain employs TRBV12-3 or TRBV12-4 and TRBJ1-1; TRBD1 might be the D (6 bases). The CDR3 has 14 residues. The V and J ends lost 3 bases and 4 bases respectively, with 12 bases between them. DNA of the CDR3: TGTGCCAGCAGTTTTGGGCAGGGGACCACTGAAGCTTTCTTT. Translating it yields CASSFGQGTTEAFF.